This T cell receptor beta chain appears in the sequencing data of a study of cytomegalovirus exposure and HLA in healthy donors. Study background: From HLA-typed donors, an early data release held tens of millions of unique TCRs.

Regarding the study as a whole: Rarity characterized most TCR sequences, yet some public TCRs appeared in many donors. Later on, an analysis showed TCR association rates differing by HLA locus, with DRB1 the most and HLA-C the fewest.

Only a few counts were recorded for this clone. Its target is unknown. The PCR made use of 60 Vbeta and 13 Jbeta primers. Method: immunoSEQ multiplex PCR; TCRdb's copy keeps in-frame clones and lacks some. The sample shows about 160,000 clones, about 72% of them seen only once. V lost 2 bases and J 7 bases, leaving 7 bases between the germline ends. The CDR3 is made up of 12 amino acids. CDR1 is SGHRS and CDR2 is YFSETQ in the germline V gene. The sequence was collected from a man between 60 and 75 years old in good health and CMV-seronegative. Specimen: PBMCs. The chain couples TRBV5-1 to TRBJ2-4; D perhaps matches TRBD1 (5 bases). The CDR3 sequence: CASSFPGNIQYF. The CDR3 DNA sequence: TGCGCCAGCAGCTTCCCAGGGAACATTCAGTACTTC.